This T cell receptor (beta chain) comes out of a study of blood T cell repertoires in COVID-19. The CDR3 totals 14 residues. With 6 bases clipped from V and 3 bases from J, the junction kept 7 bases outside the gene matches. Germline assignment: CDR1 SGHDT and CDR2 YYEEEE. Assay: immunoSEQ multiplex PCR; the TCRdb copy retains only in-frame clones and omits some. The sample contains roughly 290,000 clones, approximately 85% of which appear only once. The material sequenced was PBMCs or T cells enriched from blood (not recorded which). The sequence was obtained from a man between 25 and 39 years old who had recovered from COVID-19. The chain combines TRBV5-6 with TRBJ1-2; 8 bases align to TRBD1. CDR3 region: CASTLNRGDYGYTF. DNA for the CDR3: TGTGCCAGCACGCTCAACAGGGGGGACTATGGCTACACCTTC.